The entry that follows covers one T cell receptor beta chain sequence. CDR1 and CDR2 from the germline V gene are WSHSY and SAAADI. V shed 8 bases and J shed 4 bases, with 9 bases lying between them. The length of the CDR3 is 12 residues. Here immunoSEQ multiplex PCR was the method, and the copy in TCRdb shows in-frame clones only, minus some. The sample shows about 40,000 clones, approximately 70% of them seen only once. The entry originates in a study of cytotoxic CD8 clonotypes in ibrutinib-treated CLL. About the study: Median treatment time before response sampling was 12 months, range 6 to 36.

Sequencing used PBMCs, obtained at disease progression, from a patient treated with ibrutinib. The clonotype was recovered from a human donor with chronic lymphocytic leukemia. The rearrangement uses TRBV10-2 and TRBJ2-1; D may be TRBD1 (6 bases). The CDR3 loop is CASRTEYNEQFF. CDR3 bases: TGCGCCAGCCGGACAGAATACAATGAGCAGTTCTTC.